Shown below are 10 T cell receptor beta chains from a single sample sequenced in a study of a mutant IDH1 vaccine in newly diagnosed glioma. The time point is: baseline, week 1 (first vaccination visit). Treatment denoted: pre-vaccination baseline after standard-of-care therapy. The data were produced by immunoSEQ multiplex PCR, yet TCRdb's version contains in-frame clones alone and is incomplete. The sample holds tens of thousands of clones, 83% seen once. Sample: PBMCs, taken from a glioma patient treated with radiotherapy, temozolomide or both. The receptors were sampled from a woman aged 45-60 years with glioma.

This clone has a handful of counts. The V gene is TRBV14, the J gene TRBJ1-1; a weak D match, TRBD1 (6 bases). The CDR3 is 13 residues long. Germline-derived CDR1 and CDR2 are SGHDN and FVKESK. V dropped 8 bases and J dropped 5 bases, with 15 bases sitting between them. The CDR3 nucleotides are TGTGCCAGCTCGAGGACAGCGGGGACTGAAGCTTTCTTT. Its protein product is CASSRTAGTEAFF.

J is TRBJ1-1 and V is TRBV5-1; D unclear. This CDR3 region has 14 residues. Germline values: CDR1 SGHRS, CDR2 YFSETQ. V was shortened by 0 bases and J by 4 bases, with 10 bases between the two germline ends. The CDR3, as DNA: TGCGCCAGCAGCTTGGGTAGGGTGGGCACTGAAGCTTTCTTT. Translation: CASSLGRVGTEAFF. Together with reference TRBV5-1 and TRBJ1-1, the CDR3 gives the full variable domain: KAGVTQTPRYLIKTRGQQVTLSCSPISGHRSVSWYQQTPGQGLQFLFEYFSETQRNKGNFPGRFSGRQFSNSRSEMNVSTLELGDSALYLCASSLGRVGTEAFFGQGTRLTVV.

This chain connects TRBV7-3 to TRBJ1-6; 8 positions match TRBD1. V lost 4 bases to trimming and J lost 7 bases; unmatched junction nucleotides: 3. Germline CDR1 and CDR2: SGHTA and FQGTGA. This CDR3 has 14 amino acids. The CDR3 sequence is CASSSSGGNSPLHF. The CDR3 DNA sequence: TGTGCCAGCAGCTCGTCAGGGGGCAATTCACCCCTCCACTTT.

The chain links TRBV5-1 to TRBJ2-6; no reliable D call. CDR1 is SGHRS, CDR2 YFSETQ, per germline. The CDR3 has 14 residues. Trimming stripped 6 bases from V and 4 bases from J, with 11 bases between. The CDR3 is CASNERAGANVLTF. In nucleotides, the CDR3 is TGCGCCAGCAACGAAAGGGCCGGGGCCAACGTCCTGACTTTC.

This clone was found a few times. The gene calls are TRBV11-3 and TRBJ2-7; D gene uncertain. The germline V and J ends were trimmed by 5 bases and 5 bases, with 10 bases remaining between them. The CDR3 has 12 amino acids. Germline V gene sequence: CDR1 SGHNT, CDR2 YENEEA. CDR3 sequence: CASSPGEHEQYF. Written as DNA, the CDR3 is TGTGCCAGCAGCCCTGGAGAGCACGAGCAGTACTTC.

The V call is TRBV2, the J call TRBJ1-3, with no clear D. The V end lost 8 bases, the J end lost 6 bases, and 11 bases lay between the germline ends. Germline CDR1 and CDR2: SNHLY and FYNNEI. This CDR3 comprises 12 residues. Here the CDR3 reads CASATTSNTIYF. The CDR3 DNA sequence: TGTGCCAGCGCAACCACCTCAAACACCATATATTTT.

The chain couples TRBV28 to TRBJ2-7, with 7 positions matching TRBD2. The CDR3 runs 15 residues. Germline CDR1 reads MDHEN; CDR2 reads SYDVKM. V was clipped by 5 bases and J by 3 bases; unmatched bases: 10. CDR3 amino acids: CASSPRDYLNYEQYF. Here the CDR3 DNA reads TGTGCCAGCAGTCCCCGGGACTACCTGAACTACGAGCAGTACTTC.

In nucleotides, the CDR3 is TGTGCGAGCCTAAAAGGGACTACGCGTGAAGCTTTCTTT. Protein: CASLKGTTREAFF. The chain has TRBV18 and TRBJ1-1, with D possibly being TRBD1 (5 bases). Germline CDR1 KGHSH, CDR2 LQKENI. The CDR3 spans 13 residues.

The chain recombines TRBV4-1 with TRBJ2-7; possible D gene TRBD1, 5 bases. The V gene lost 1 base and the J gene lost 3 bases, with 13 bases spanning the gap. This CDR3 is built from 15 residues. The germline CDR1 and CDR2 sequences are MGHRA and YSYEKL. The CDR3 DNA reads TGCGCCAGCAGCCAAGTGTTGGGGCAGGGCTACGAGCAGTACTTC. Amino acids: CASSQVLGQGYEQYF.

The chain couples TRBV20-1 to TRBJ2-1, with 7 positions matching TRBD2. The CDR3 loop spans 11 amino acids. Germline V CDR1 and CDR2: DFQATT, SNEGSKA (reference sequence). The V and J ends lost 7 bases and 14 bases, in that order; junction bases with no gene match: 11. This chain's CDR3 is CSGRHGLDKFF. The CDR3, as DNA: TGCAGTGGCAGACATGGACTAGATAAGTTCTTC.